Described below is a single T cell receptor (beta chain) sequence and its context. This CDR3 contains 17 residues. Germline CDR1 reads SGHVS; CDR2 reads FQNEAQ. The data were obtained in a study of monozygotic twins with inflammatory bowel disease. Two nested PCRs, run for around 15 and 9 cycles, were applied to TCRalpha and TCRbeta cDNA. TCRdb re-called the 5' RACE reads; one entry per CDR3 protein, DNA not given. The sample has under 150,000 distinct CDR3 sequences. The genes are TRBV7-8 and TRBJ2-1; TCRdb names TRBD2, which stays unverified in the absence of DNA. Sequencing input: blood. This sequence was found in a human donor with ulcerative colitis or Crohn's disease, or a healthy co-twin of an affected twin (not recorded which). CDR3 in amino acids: CASSLVVGLSSYNEQFF.